This entry concerns a single TCR beta chain. Germline V gene sequence: CDR1 MNHEY, CDR2 SVGEGT. V dropped 4 bases and J dropped 4; count of bases not matched to a gene: 9. There are 16 residues in the CDR3. This sample is part of a study of T cell repertoires in cytomegalovirus infection. Each CDR3 protein gets one entry after TCRdb re-called the reads with MiXCR. The sample yields approximately 250,000 distinct CDR3 sequences, roughly an eighth seen once. The origin of this receptor is a human donor in good health (CMV status not recorded). Some clones in this sample may be carry-over from other donors' samples. Source material: PBMCs. The chain links TRBV6-2 or TRBV6-3 to TRBJ2-5; 10 bases align to TRBD2. The CDR3 region is CASSSGSGRAAETQYF. For the CDR3, the DNA is TGTGCCAGCAGTTCTGGGAGCGGGAGGGCCGCAGAGACCCAGTACTTC.